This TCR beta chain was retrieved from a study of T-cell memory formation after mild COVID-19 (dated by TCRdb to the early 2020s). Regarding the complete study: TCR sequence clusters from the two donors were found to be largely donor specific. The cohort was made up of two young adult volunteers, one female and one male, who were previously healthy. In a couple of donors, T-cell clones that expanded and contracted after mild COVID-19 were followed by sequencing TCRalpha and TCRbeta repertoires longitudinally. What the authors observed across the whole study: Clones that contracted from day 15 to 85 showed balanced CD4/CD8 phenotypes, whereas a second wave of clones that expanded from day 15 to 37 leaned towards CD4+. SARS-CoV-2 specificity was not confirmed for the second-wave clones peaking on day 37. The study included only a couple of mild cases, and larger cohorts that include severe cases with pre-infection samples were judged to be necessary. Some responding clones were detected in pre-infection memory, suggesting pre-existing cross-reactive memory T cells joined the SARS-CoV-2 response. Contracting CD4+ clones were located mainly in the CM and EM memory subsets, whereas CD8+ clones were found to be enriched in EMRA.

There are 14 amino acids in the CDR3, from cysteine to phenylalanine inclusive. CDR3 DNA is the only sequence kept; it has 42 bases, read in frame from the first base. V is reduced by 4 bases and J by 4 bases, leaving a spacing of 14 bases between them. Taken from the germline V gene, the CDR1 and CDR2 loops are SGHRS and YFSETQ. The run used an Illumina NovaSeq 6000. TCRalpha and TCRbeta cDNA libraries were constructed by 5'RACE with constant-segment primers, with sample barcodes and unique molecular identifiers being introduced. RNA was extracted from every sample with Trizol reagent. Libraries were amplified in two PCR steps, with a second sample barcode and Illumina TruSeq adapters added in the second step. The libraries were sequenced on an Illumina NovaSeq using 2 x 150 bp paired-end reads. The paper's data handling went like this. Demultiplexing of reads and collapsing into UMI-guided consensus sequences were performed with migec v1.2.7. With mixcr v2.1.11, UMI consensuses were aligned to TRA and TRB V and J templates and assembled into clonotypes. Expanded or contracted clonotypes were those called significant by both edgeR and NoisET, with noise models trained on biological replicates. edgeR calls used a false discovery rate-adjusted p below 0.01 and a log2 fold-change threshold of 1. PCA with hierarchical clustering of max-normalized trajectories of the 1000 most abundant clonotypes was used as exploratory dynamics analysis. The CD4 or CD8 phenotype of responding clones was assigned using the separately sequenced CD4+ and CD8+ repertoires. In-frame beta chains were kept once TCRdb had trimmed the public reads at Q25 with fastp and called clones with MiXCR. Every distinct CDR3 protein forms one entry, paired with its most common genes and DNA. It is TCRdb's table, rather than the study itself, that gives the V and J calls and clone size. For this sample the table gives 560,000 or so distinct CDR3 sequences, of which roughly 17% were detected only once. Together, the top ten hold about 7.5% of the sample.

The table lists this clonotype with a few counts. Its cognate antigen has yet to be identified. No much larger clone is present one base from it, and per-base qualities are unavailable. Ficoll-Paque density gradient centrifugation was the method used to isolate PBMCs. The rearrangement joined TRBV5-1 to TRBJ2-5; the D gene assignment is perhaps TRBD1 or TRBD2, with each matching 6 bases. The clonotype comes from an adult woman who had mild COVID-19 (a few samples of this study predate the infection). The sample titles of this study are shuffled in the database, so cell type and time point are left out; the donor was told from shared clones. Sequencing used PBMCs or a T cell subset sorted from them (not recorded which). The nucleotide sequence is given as TGCGCCAGCAGCCCATTACAGGGAGGAGAGACCCAGTACTTC. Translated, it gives CASSPLQGGETQYF.